The TCR beta chain under discussion was sequenced for a study of human T cells and chemical hapten exposure. At least ten counts were recorded for this clonotype. Time point denoted: patch test 1, 2 weeks after DPC sensitization. Indicated treatment: therapeutic diphenylcyclopropenone sensitization with weekly scalp DPC. One entry per CDR3 protein, called by TCRdb with MiXCR from the RACE reads. The table records around 50,000 distinct CDR3 sequences, less than 10% of them present only once. The CDR3 is made up of 17 amino acids. The sample consisted of whole blood, taken in connection with sensitization to the hapten diphenylcyclopropenone (DPC). The chain carries TRBV21-1 and TRBJ2-7; the table names TRBD2, a call not compared with the DNA. TRBV21-1 constitutes a pseudogene. This clonotype was obtained from a woman aged 50 to 65 with alopecia areata. Some clones in this sample may be carry-over from other donors' samples. The CDR3 region is CASSKALAGDLRNEQYF. CDR3 in DNA: TGTGCCAGCAGCAAAGCGCTAGCGGGAGACCTTAGGAACGAGCAGTACTTC.